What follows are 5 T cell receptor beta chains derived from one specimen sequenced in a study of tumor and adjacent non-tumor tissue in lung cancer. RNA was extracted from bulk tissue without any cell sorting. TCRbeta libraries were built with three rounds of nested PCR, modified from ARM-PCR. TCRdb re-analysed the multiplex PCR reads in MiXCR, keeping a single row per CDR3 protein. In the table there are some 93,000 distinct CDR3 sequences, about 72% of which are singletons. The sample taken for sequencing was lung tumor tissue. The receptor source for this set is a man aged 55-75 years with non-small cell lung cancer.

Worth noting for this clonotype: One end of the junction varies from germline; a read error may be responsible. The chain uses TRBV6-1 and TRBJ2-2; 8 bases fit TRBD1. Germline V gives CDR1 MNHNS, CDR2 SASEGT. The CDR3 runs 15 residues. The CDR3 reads CASIFQGAGTGELYF. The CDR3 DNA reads TGTGCCAGCATCTTCCAGGGGGCCGGCACCGGGGAGCTGTATTTT.

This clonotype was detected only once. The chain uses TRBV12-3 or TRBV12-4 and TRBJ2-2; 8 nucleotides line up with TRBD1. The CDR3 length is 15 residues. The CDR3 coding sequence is TGTCTCAGCAGTACAGGACAGGGTGGCACCGGGGAGCTGTTTTTT. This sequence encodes CLSSTGQGGTGELFF.

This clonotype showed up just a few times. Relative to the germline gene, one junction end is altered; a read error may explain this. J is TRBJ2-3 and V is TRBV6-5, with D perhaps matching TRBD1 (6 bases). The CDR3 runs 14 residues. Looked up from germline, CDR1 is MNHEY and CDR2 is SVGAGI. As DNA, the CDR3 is TGTGCCAGCAGTTTCTCACAGGGCACATATACGCAGTATTTT. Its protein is CASSFSQGTYTQYF.

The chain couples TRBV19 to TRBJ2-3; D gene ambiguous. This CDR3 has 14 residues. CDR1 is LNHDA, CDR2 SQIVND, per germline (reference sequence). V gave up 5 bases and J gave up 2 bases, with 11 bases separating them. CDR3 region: CASSLRHTTDTQYF. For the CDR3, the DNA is TGTGCCAGTAGTCTTAGACATACCACAGATACGCAGTATTTT.

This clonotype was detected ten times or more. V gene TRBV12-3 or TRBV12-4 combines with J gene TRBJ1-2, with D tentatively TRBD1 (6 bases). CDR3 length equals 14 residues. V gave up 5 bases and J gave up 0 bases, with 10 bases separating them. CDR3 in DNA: TGTGCCAGCAGTACGACAGGACCTAACTATGGCTACACCTTC. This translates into CASSTTGPNYGYTF.